Sequencing of this T cell receptor (beta chain) was carried out in a study of cytomegalovirus exposure and HLA in healthy donors. The germline V gene encodes CDR1 MNHNY and CDR2 SVGAGI (reference sequence). The CDR3 spans 16 residues. Deletions cut 2 bases from V and 4 bases from J, with 15 bases between. In the PCR, 60 Vbeta and 13 Jbeta primers were used. Libraries were prepared by immunoSEQ multiplex PCR; TCRdb keeps only in-frame clonotypes and omits some of them. The profile shows roughly 150,000 clones, about 84% of them singletons. The V call is TRBV6-6, the J call TRBJ1-3; D gene unclear. This TCR came from a male donor in good health and CMV-seronegative. Specimen: PBMCs. CDR3 residues: CASSYLRRGEGNTIYF. CDR3 DNA: TGTGCCAGCAGTTACCTAAGACGGGGAGAGGGAAACACCATATATTTT.